The entry below gives a single TCR beta chain sequence along with its context. The junction does not match germline at one end; this may be a read error. Some clones are missing from TCRdb's copy, which holds only in-frame ones; the method was immunoSEQ multiplex PCR. The sample contains approximately 100,000 clones, about 92% of which appear only once. The sample belongs to a study of OX40 agonist ivuxolimab in advanced cancers. Study at large: The study reported partial responses in three patients: one hepatocellular carcinoma, two cutaneous melanoma.

CDR3 length: 14 amino acids. Per the germline V gene, CDR1 is SSHAT and CDR2 is FNYEAQ (reference sequence). The clonotype comes from an adult with an advanced solid tumor such as melanoma, head and neck, liver or kidney cancer. The sample here was CD4+ or CD8+ T cells sorted from blood, taken in a trial of the OX40 agonist ivuxolimab. The chain links TRBV7-7 to TRBJ2-3; maybe TRBD1 (6 bases). The CDR3 nucleotides read TGTGCTAGCAGCTTGGCAGGGGGCACAGATACGCAGTATTTT. Its translation: CASSLAGGTDTQYF.